The sequence of this T cell receptor (beta chain) was determined in a study of blood T cells in healthy people across ages. Background on the study: Researchers report that template switching captured about one barcoded beta molecule per two T cells. Whole-study results and caveats: Naive CD4+ cell counts and diversity both ran higher in long-lived than in aged donors. Any conclusive comparison of naive versus antigen-experienced cells was prevented by using unsorted PBMCs.

This clonotype showed up just a few times. What it binds is not known. The authors ran a second PCR of about 7 to 11 cycles using a sample-barcoded 5' primer and a J-beta primer mix. Every molecule of cDNA carried a tag from a template-switch adaptor with 12 random nucleotides. TCRdb processed the 5' RACE reads anew with MiXCR; each CDR3 protein has one entry. The sample holds about 1.8 million distinct CDR3 sequences, roughly 49% seen once. The TCR comes from a woman aged 35 to 49 in good health. Sequencing was carried out using blood.

The CDR3 DNA reads as TGTGCCAGCAGTGTAGCAGGGGTACCCTATCAGCCCCAGCATTTT. Amino acid sequence: CASSVAGVPYQPQHF. The chain carries TRBV2 and TRBJ1-5; D is perhaps TRBD1 (6 bases). Trimming stripped 4 bases from V and 5 bases from J, with 15 bases between. The CDR3 consists of 15 residues. Germline-derived CDR1 and CDR2 are SNHLY and FYNNEI.